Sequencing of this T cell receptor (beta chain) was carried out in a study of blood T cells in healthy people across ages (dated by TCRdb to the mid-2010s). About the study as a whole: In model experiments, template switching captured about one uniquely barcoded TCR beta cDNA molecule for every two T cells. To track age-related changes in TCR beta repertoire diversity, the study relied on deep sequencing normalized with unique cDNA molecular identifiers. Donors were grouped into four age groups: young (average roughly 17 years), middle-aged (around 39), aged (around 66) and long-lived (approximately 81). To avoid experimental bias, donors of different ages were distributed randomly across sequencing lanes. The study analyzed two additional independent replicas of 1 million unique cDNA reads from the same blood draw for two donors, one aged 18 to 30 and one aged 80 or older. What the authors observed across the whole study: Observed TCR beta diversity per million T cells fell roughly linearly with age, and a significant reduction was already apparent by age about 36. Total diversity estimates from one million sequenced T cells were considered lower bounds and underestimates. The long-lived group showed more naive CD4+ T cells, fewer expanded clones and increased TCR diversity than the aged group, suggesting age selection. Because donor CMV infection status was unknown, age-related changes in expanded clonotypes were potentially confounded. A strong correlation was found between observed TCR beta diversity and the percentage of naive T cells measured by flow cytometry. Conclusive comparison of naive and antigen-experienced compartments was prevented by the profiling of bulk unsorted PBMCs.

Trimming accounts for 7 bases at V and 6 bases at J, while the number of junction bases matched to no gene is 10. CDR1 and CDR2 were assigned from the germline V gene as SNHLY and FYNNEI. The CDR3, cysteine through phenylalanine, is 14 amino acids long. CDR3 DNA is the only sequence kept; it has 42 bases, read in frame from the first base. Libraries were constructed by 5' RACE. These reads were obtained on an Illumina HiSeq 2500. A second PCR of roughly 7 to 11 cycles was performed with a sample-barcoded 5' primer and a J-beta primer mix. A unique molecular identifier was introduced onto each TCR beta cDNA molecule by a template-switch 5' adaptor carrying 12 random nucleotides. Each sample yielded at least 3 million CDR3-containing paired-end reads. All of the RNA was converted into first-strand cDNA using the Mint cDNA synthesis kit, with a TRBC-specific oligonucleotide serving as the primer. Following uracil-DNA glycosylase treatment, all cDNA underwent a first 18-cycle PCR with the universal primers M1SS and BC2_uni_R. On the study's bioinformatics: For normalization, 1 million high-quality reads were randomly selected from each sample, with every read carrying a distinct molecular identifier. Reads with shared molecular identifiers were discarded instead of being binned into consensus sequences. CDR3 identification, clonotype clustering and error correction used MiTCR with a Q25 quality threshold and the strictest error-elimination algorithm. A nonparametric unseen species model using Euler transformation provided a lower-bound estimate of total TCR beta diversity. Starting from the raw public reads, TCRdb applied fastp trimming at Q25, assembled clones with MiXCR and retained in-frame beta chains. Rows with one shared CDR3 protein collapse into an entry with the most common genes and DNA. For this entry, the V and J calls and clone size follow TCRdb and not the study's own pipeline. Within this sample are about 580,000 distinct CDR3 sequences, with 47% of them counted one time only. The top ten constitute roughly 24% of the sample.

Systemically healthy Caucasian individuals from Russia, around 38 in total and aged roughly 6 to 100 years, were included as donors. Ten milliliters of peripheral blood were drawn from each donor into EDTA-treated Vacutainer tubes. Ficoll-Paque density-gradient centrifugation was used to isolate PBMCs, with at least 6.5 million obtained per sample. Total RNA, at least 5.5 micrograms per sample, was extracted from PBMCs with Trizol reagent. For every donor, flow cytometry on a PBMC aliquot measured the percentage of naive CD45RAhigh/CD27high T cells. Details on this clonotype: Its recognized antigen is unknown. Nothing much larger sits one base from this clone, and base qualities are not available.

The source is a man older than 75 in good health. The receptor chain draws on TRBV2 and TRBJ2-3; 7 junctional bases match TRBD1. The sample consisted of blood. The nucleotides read TGTGCCAGCACCGAAGAGGGGGCACACGATACGCAGTATTTT. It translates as CASTEEGAHDTQYF. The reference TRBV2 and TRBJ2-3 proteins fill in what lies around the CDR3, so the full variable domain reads EPEVTQTPSHQVTQMGQEVILRCVPISNHLYFYWYRQILGQKVEFLVSFYNNEISEKSEIFDDQFSVERPDGSNFTLKIRSTKLEDSAMYFCASTEEGAHDTQYFGPGTRLTVL.